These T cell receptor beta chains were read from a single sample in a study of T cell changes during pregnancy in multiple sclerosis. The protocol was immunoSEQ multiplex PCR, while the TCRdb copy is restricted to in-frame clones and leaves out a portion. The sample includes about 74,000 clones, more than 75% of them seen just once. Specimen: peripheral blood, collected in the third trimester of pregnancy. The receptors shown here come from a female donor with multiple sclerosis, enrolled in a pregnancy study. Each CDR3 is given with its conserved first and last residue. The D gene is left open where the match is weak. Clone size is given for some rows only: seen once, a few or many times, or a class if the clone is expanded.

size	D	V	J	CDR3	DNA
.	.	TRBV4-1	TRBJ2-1	CASSQGEYNEQFF	TGCGCCAGCAGCCAAGGGGAGTACAATGAGCAGTTCTTC
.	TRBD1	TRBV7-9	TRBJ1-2	CASSLLGRDRGRNGYTF	TGTGCCAGCAGCTTATTGGGCCGGGACAGGGGTAGAAATGGCTACACCTTC
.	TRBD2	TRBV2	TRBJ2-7	CASSLAWGGYEQYF	TGTGCCAGCAGCCTCGCGTGGGGGGGCTACGAGCAGTACTTC
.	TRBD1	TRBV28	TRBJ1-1	CASSDRVGGTEAFF	TGTGCCAGCAGTGACAGGGTCGGTGGCACTGAAGCTTTCTTT
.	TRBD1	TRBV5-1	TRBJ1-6	CASSLAGGDLSSYNSPLHF	TGCGCCAGCAGCTTGGCAGGGGGCGACCTCAGCTCCTATAATTCACCCCTCCACTTT
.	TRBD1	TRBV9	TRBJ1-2	CASSLRTGGSYGYTF	TGTGCCAGCAGCCTAAGGACAGGGGGTAGCTATGGCTACACCTTC
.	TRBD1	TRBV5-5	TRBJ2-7	CASSFRTGNYEQYF	TGTGCCAGCAGCTTCCGGACAGGGAATTACGAGCAGTACTTC
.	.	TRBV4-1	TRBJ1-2	CASSQGLGAPRGYTF	TGCGCCAGCAGCCAGGGGTTGGGGGCGCCTCGTGGCTACACCTTC
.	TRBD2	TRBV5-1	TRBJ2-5	CASSLGLAGGETQYF	TGCGCCAGCAGCTTGGGTCTAGCGGGGGGGGAGACCCAGTACTTC
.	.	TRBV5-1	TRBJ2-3	CASSPEGSTDTQYF	TGCGCCAGCAGCCCGGAGGGGAGCACAGATACGCAGTATTTT
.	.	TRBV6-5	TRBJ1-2	CASSSSIRLNPYGYTF	TGTGCCAGCAGTTCCTCAATTCGACTCAACCCCTATGGCTACACCTTC
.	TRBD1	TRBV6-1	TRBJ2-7	CASSPGAGGIYEQYF	TGTGCCAGCAGCCCAGGGGCAGGGGGCATCTACGAGCAGTACTTC
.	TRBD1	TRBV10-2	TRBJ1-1	CASSDILGQGAGTEAFF	TGCGCCAGCAGTGATATTTTGGGACAGGGGGCTGGCACTGAAGCTTTCTTT
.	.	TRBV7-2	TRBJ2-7	CASKRVGGETYEQYF	TGTGCCAGCAAGAGGGTTGGCGGGGAAACCTACGAGCAGTACTTC
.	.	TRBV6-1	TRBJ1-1	CASSYAWGGYTEAFF	TGTGCCAGCAGCTACGCCTGGGGGGGTTACACTGAAGCTTTCTTT
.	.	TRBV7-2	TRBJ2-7	CASSNRQVINSEQYF	TGTGCCAGCAGCAACCGACAGGTCATAAACAGCGAGCAGTACTTC
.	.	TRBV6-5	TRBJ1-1	CASSAVGRMNTEAFF	TGTGCCAGCAGTGCAGTGGGGCGCATGAACACTGAAGCTTTCTTT
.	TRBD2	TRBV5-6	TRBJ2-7	CASKLGGGGIEREQYF	TGTGCCAGCAAGCTTGGCGGGGGTGGAATAGAGCGCGAGCAGTACTTC
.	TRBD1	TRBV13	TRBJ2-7	CASSLRQGTHEQYF	TGTGCCAGCAGCCTACGACAGGGGACCCACGAGCAGTACTTC
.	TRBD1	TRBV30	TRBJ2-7	CAWEPGQGDEQYF	TGTGCCTGGGAGCCGGGACAGGGCGACGAGCAGTACTTC
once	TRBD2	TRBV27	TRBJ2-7	CASSFKRGYSYEQYF	TGTGCCAGCAGTTTCAAGCGGGGGTACTCCTACGAGCAGTACTTC
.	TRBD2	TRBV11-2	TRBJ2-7	CASSLDLAGAYEQYF	TGTGCCAGCAGCTTAGATCTAGCGGGGGCTTACGAGCAGTACTTC